These 4 T cell receptor beta chains came from one sample sequenced in a study of shared clonotypes between healthy human individuals. The data were produced by immunoSEQ multiplex PCR, yet TCRdb's version contains in-frame clones alone and is incomplete. Among about 700,000 clones, around 90% were seen once, and the ten largest hold nearly 25%. Positive CCR7 selection of CD45RO-negative cells yielded the naive CD8 cells, and terminally differentiated effector memory CD45RA+ cells were excluded. The sequenced sample consisted of naive CD8+ T cells sorted from blood. The receptors stem from a man aged 25-45 years in good health.

The gene calls are TRBV19 and TRBJ2-2; the match to TRBD2 covers 11 bases. With V trimmed by 3 bases and J by 7 bases, 7 bases remained unmatched. CDR3 length equals 16 residues. Germline V gene sequence: CDR1 LNHDA, CDR2 SQIVND (reference sequence). For the CDR3, the DNA is TGTGCCAGTAGTATGGACAAACTAGCGGGAGTCGGGGAGCTGTTTTTT. It yields the protein CASSMDKLAGVGELFF. The full variable domain, completed using reference TRBV19 and TRBJ2-2, is DGGITQSPKYLFRKEGQNVTLSCEQNLNHDAMYWYRQDPGQGLRLIYYSQIVNDFQKGDIAEGYSVSREKKESFPLTVTSAQKNPTAFYLCASSMDKLAGVGELFFGEGSRLTVL.

The rearrangement uses TRBV11-2 and TRBJ1-1, with 8 bases lining up with TRBD1. This CDR3 has 14 amino acids. Germline V lookup: CDR1 SGHAT, CDR2 FQNNGV. V lost 7 bases to trimming and J lost 5 bases; unmatched junction nucleotides: 9. The CDR3 loop is CASIPTTGVTEAFF. The CDR3 bases are TGTGCCAGCATCCCCACGACAGGGGTTACTGAAGCTTTCTTT.

The chain combines TRBV6-5 with TRBJ2-2; possibly TRBD2 for D (6 bases). Germline values: CDR1 MNHEY, CDR2 SVGAGI. V was cut by 0 bases and J by 7 bases, with 6 bases left in between. The CDR3 spans 13 residues. CDR3 bases: TGTGCCAGCAGTTACTCAGCGGGCGGGGAGCTGTTTTTT. It specifies CASSYSAGGELFF.

The V and J genes are TRBV7-6 and TRBJ2-7, with D perhaps TRBD2 (5 bases). Trimming cost V 1 base and J 3 bases, with 16 bases left between them. Germline CDR1 and CDR2: SGHVS and FNYEAQ. CDR3 length equals 16 residues. The CDR3 nucleotides read TGTGCCAGCAGCTTAGAGGTCTCGAGCGGCCTCTACGAGCAGTACTTC. Translating it yields CASSLEVSSGLYEQYF.